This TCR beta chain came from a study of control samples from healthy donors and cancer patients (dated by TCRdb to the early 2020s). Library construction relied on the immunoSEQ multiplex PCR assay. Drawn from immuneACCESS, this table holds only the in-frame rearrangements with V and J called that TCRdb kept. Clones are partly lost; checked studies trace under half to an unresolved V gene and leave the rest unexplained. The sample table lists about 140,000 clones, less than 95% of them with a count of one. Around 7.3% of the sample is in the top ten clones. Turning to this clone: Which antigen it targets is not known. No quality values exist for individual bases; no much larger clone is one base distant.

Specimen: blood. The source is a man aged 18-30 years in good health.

The sequenced DNA is TGTGCCAGCAGGTTCTGCTACGAGCAGTACTTC. The translation is CASRFCYEQYF. The rearranged chain carries TRBV21-1 and TRBJ2-7; TRBD2, the table's D call, was not compared with the DNA. TRBV21-1 is a listed pseudogene. From its cysteine to its phenylalanine, the CDR3 spans 11 amino acids. Solely the CDR3 DNA is kept, with 33 bases framed from the first base.